The clone carrying this TCR beta chain was seen a handful of times. No antigen is known for it. Per germline, CDR1 MDHEN and CDR2 SYDVKM. The CDR3 runs 12 residues. V shed 5 bases and J shed 6 bases, with 11 bases lying between them. The record originates from a study of cytomegalovirus exposure and HLA in healthy donors. Study-wide results and caveats: Rarity characterized most TCR sequences, yet some public TCRs appeared in many donors. One variant, a missense change in DCLRE1C, was linked in a later analysis to TCR beta V- and J-gene trimming. Over 150 TCR beta chains were listed as cytomegalovirus-associated.

Use of 60 Vbeta and 13 Jbeta primers characterized the PCR. Profiled with immunoSEQ multiplex PCR; TCRdb holds only in-frame clones, not every one. The profile covers around 120,000 clones, with 50% to 65% appearing a single time and nearly 9.5% taken by the ten largest. This TCR was sampled from a woman between 40 and 50 years old in good health and CMV-seropositive. The rearrangement links TRBV28 to TRBJ2-7, with D maybe TRBD1 (5 bases). The sequenced sample consisted of PBMCs. The CDR3 nucleotides are TGTGCCAGCAGTGTCAACCAGGGCGAGCAGTACTTC. Encoded protein: CASSVNQGEQYF.